This record covers a single TCR beta chain. TCRdb re-derived calls from the 5' RACE reads in MiXCR, one entry per CDR3 protein. The data contain some 270,000 distinct CDR3 sequences, over 15% of them singletons. J gave up 7 bases and V 5 bases, and 10 bases lay outside the gene matches. The CDR3 runs 16 residues. Germline-derived CDR1 and CDR2 are MGHRA and YSYEKL. This specimen comes from a study of CD8 T cells in ankylosing spondylitis. This sequence joins TRBV4-1 and TRBJ1-4, with 10 bases lining up with TRBD1. The sample was blood, either unsorted or a sorted T cell fraction (not recorded which). This receptor was obtained from a male donor with ankylosing spondylitis or in good health (not recorded which). CDR3 nucleotides: TGCGCCAGCAGCACTACCGTGGGACAGGGGAGTGAAAAACTGTTTTTT. This codes for CASSTTVGQGSEKLFF.